A selection of T cell receptor beta chains follows, all from one sample in a study of cytomegalovirus exposure and HLA in healthy donors. The assay was immunoSEQ multiplex PCR, and TCRdb's table has in-frame clones only and misses some. Seen here are approximately 140,000 clones, roughly 88% observed once, and the top ten hold about 1.5%. The sequenced sample consisted of PBMCs. The origin of the receptors is a boy aged 10-17 years in good health and CMV-seronegative. Each CDR3 is given with its conserved first and last residue. Each record gives: CDR3 protein, CDR3 DNA, clone size, J gene, D gene, V gene. D genes are given only for firm matches. Where a row states a size, it is once, few, many or the class of an expanded clone; other rows omit it.

CDR3: CASSASVYEQYF
DNA: TGTGCCAGCAGCGCTAGCGTGTACGAGCAGTACTTC
size: NA
J: TRBJ2-7
D: NA
V: TRBV11-2

CDR3: CASTAPKGGGHEQYF
DNA: TGTGCCAGCACCGCACCGAAGGGGGGGGGCCACGAGCAGTACTTC
size: NA
J: TRBJ2-7
D: NA
V: TRBV28

CDR3: CATSSLPPGTGDMETQYF
DNA: TGTGCCACCAGCAGTCTCCCTCCCGGGACAGGGGATATGGAGACCCAGTACTTC
size: NA
J: TRBJ2-5
D: TRBD1
V: TRBV15

CDR3: CASSVDSSTNYGYTF
DNA: TGTGCCAGCAGCGTAGACAGTTCCACTAACTATGGCTACACCTTC
size: NA
J: TRBJ1-2
D: NA
V: TRBV9

CDR3: CASSQGGPAGLDTIYF
DNA: TGTGCCAGCAGCCAAGGGGGGCCAGCGGGGCTGGACACCATATATTTT
size: NA
J: TRBJ1-3
D: NA
V: TRBV4-2

CDR3: CASSQTTGIHNEQFF
DNA: TGTGCCAGCAGCCAAACGACAGGGATCCACAATGAGCAGTTCTTC
size: NA
J: TRBJ2-1
D: TRBD1
V: TRBV14

CDR3: CASSNQDRGGTEAFF
DNA: TGTGCCAGCAGCAACCAGGACAGGGGGGGTACTGAAGCTTTCTTT
size: NA
J: TRBJ1-1
D: TRBD1
V: TRBV11-2

CDR3: CASSVLAGVSEQYF
DNA: TGTGCCAGCAGTGTCCTAGCGGGAGTGTCCGAGCAGTACTTC
size: few
J: TRBJ2-7
D: TRBD2
V: TRBV2

CDR3: CASSLIAGRTQYF
DNA: TGTGCCAGCAGCTTGATAGCGGGACGCACCCAGTACTTC
size: NA
J: TRBJ2-5
D: TRBD2
V: TRBV5-6

CDR3: CASSEIPGTEAFF
DNA: TGTGCCAGCAGTGAAATTCCAGGGACTGAAGCTTTCTTT
size: NA
J: TRBJ1-1
D: NA
V: TRBV6-1

CDR3: CASRTGWGSGELFF
DNA: TGCGCCAGCCGGACAGGGTGGGGTTCCGGGGAGCTGTTTTTT
size: NA
J: TRBJ2-2
D: TRBD1
V: TRBV23-1

CDR3: CASSPEGQGRSNEQFF
DNA: TGTGCCAGCAGCCCGGAGGGGCAGGGTAGATCCAATGAGCAGTTCTTC
size: NA
J: TRBJ2-1
D: NA
V: TRBV5-4

CDR3: CATMRTAANTGELFF
DNA: TGTGCCACGATGAGGACAGCGGCGAACACCGGGGAGCTGTTTTTT
size: NA
J: TRBJ2-2
D: NA
V: TRBV6-1

CDR3: CASSVRHGLTENTEAFF
DNA: TGCGCCAGCAGCGTCAGACACGGACTCACAGAGAACACTGAAGCTTTCTTT
size: NA
J: TRBJ1-1
D: NA
V: TRBV5-1

CDR3: CASSDRRGNEQFF
DNA: TGTGCCAGCAGTGATCGTCGGGGGAATGAGCAGTTCTTC
size: NA
J: TRBJ2-1
D: NA
V: TRBV2

CDR3: CASLGGVRAFF
DNA: TGTGCCTCCCTTGGGGGGGTTAGGGCTTTCTTT
size: NA
J: TRBJ1-1
D: NA
V: TRBV19

CDR3: CASSATTGALRAFF
DNA: TGTGCCAGCAGTGCCACGACAGGGGCCCTAAGAGCTTTCTTT
size: once
J: TRBJ1-1
D: TRBD1
V: TRBV6-1

CDR3: CASSPLAKLETQYF
DNA: TGTGCCAGCAGTCCCCTAGCGAAATTAGAGACCCAGTACTTC
size: NA
J: TRBJ2-5
D: NA
V: TRBV6-5

CDR3: CASSIRDRGNTEAFF
DNA: TGTGCCAGCAGTATACGGGACAGGGGAAACACTGAAGCTTTCTTT
size: NA
J: TRBJ1-1
D: TRBD1
V: TRBV27

CDR3: CASSLNAEAGQTELGGSPLHF
DNA: TGTGCCAGCAGCTTAAATGCGGAGGCGGGCCAGACGGAATTGGGGGGTTCACCCCTCCACTTT
size: NA
J: TRBJ1-6
D: NA
V: TRBV7-6

CDR3: CASSLQGIDYGYTF
DNA: TGCGCCAGCAGCCTACAGGGTATCGACTATGGCTACACCTTC
size: NA
J: TRBJ1-2
D: NA
V: TRBV5-1

CDR3: CASSIRASGGNEQFF
DNA: TGTGCCAGTAGTATTCGGGCTAGCGGGGGTAATGAGCAGTTCTTC
size: NA
J: TRBJ2-1
D: TRBD2
V: TRBV19

CDR3: CASAGDVGNNEQFF
DNA: TGTGCCAGCGCGGGGGACGTTGGAAACAATGAGCAGTTCTTC
size: NA
J: TRBJ2-1
D: TRBD2
V: TRBV6-4

CDR3: CASSGQNPLSYTF
DNA: TGTGCCAGCAGTGGACAGAACCCCCTTAGCTACACCTTC
size: NA
J: TRBJ1-2
D: NA
V: TRBV6-5

CDR3: CATSAGGELGTEAFF
DNA: TGTGCCACCTCGGCAGGGGGCGAGCTTGGAACTGAAGCTTTCTTT
size: NA
J: TRBJ1-1
D: TRBD1
V: TRBV5-4

CDR3: CSVEGQFNTEAFF
DNA: TGCAGCGTCGAGGGACAGTTCAACACTGAAGCTTTCTTT
size: NA
J: TRBJ1-1
D: TRBD1
V: TRBV29-1

CDR3: CASSFKAGTLSEQYF
DNA: TGTGCCAGCAGCTTTAAAGCGGGGACTTTAAGCGAGCAGTACTTC
size: NA
J: TRBJ2-7
D: TRBD2
V: TRBV7-6

CDR3: CASSLARSGQTNIQYF
DNA: TGTGCCAGCAGCCTCGCCCGGAGCGGACAGACAAACATTCAGTACTTC
size: NA
J: TRBJ2-4
D: NA
V: TRBV9

CDR3: CARSLALSTGQKNTEAFF
DNA: TGTGCCAGAAGCTTGGCCCTTTCCACGGGACAGAAAAACACTGAAGCTTTCTTT
size: NA
J: TRBJ1-1
D: TRBD1
V: TRBV5-3

CDR3: CASSLTGQSSNEQFF
DNA: TGTGCCAGCAGCTTAACCGGACAAAGTTCGAATGAGCAGTTCTTC
size: NA
J: TRBJ2-1
D: NA
V: TRBV7-3

CDR3: CASSSTGGSYTEAFF
DNA: TGCGCCAGCAGCTCCACAGGGGGCAGTTACACTGAAGCTTTCTTT
size: NA
J: TRBJ1-1
D: TRBD1
V: TRBV5-1

CDR3: CASSPDRADNSPLHF
DNA: TGTGCCAGCTCACCGGACAGGGCCGACAACTCACCCCTCCACTTT
size: NA
J: TRBJ1-6
D: TRBD1
V: TRBV18

CDR3: CASSPRTGLGTSGGDTQYF
DNA: TGTGCCAGCAGCCCGAGGACCGGGCTCGGGACTAGCGGGGGGGATACGCAGTATTTT
size: NA
J: TRBJ2-3
D: TRBD2
V: TRBV7-9

CDR3: CASSPTSTGELFF
DNA: TGTGCCAGCTCACCAACATCTACCGGGGAGCTGTTTTTT
size: NA
J: TRBJ2-2
D: NA
V: TRBV18

CDR3: CAISESIGDEQYF
DNA: TGTGCCATCAGTGAGTCGATAGGGGACGAGCAGTACTTC
size: NA
J: TRBJ2-7
D: NA
V: TRBV10-3

CDR3: CASRFGTAYNEQFF
DNA: TGCGCCAGCAGATTCGGGACAGCCTACAATGAGCAGTTCTTC
size: once
J: TRBJ2-1
D: TRBD1
V: TRBV4-1

CDR3: CASSYSGRMNTEAFF
DNA: TGTGCCAGCAGTTACTCCGGGAGAATGAACACTGAAGCTTTCTTT
size: few
J: TRBJ1-1
D: NA
V: TRBV6-5

CDR3: CASSFRTSGSLNEQFF
DNA: TGTGCCAGCAGTTTCCGGACTAGCGGGAGTTTGAATGAGCAGTTCTTC
size: NA
J: TRBJ2-1
D: TRBD2
V: TRBV27

CDR3: CASSLRDGTSNQPQHF
DNA: TGTGCCAGCAGCTTGCGGGACGGCACTAGCAATCAGCCCCAGCATTTT
size: NA
J: TRBJ1-5
D: NA
V: TRBV11-2

CDR3: CASGQYNEQFF
DNA: TGTGCCAGCGGACAGTACAATGAGCAGTTCTTC
size: NA
J: TRBJ2-1
D: NA
V: TRBV25-1

CDR3: CASSFIQGGANTGELFF
DNA: TGTGCCAGCAGCTTTATACAAGGCGGAGCGAACACCGGGGAGCTGTTTTTT
size: NA
J: TRBJ2-2
D: NA
V: TRBV7-6

CDR3: CASSSGQLNLYNEQFF
DNA: TGCGCCAGCAGCTCGGGACAGTTGAACCTCTACAATGAGCAGTTCTTC
size: NA
J: TRBJ2-1
D: TRBD1
V: TRBV5-1

CDR3: CASGLGREGEQYF
DNA: TGTGCTAGTGGTTTAGGGCGGGAGGGTGAGCAGTACTTC
size: few
J: TRBJ2-7
D: TRBD2
V: TRBV12-5

CDR3: CASSQEDSTDTQYF
DNA: TGCGCCAGCAGCCAGGAGGACAGCACAGATACGCAGTATTTT
size: NA
J: TRBJ2-3
D: NA
V: TRBV4-1

CDR3: CASSIPHQGTDTQYF
DNA: TGTGCCAGTAGTATACCCCATCAGGGCACAGATACGCAGTATTTT
size: NA
J: TRBJ2-3
D: NA
V: TRBV19

CDR3: CASSLVSQGAQYF
DNA: TGTGCCAGCAGCTTAGTGTCTCAGGGGGCCCAGTACTTC
size: once
J: TRBJ2-5
D: TRBD1
V: TRBV7-9